One and the same sample provided the 7 T cell receptor beta chains below, sequenced in a study of OX40 agonist ivuxolimab in advanced cancers. Sequencing was performed with immunoSEQ multiplex PCR; in TCRdb, only in-frame clones are kept and a portion is missing. This table has approximately 66,000 clones, about 87% appearing once. The sample was CD4+ or CD8+ T cells sorted from blood, taken in a trial of the OX40 agonist ivuxolimab. The receptors here all came from an adult with an advanced solid tumor such as melanoma, head and neck, liver or kidney cancer.

This clone was found once. The genes are TRBV10-2 and TRBJ2-1; D call uncertain. CDR1 and CDR2 (germline): WSHSY, SAAADI. CDR3 size: 12 residues. The germline V and J ends were trimmed by 7 bases and 3 bases, with 7 bases remaining between them. The chain's CDR3 is CASTTVYNEQFF. Written as DNA, the CDR3 is TGCGCCAGCACGACGGTCTACAATGAGCAGTTCTTC.

This clone was picked up one time. The V and J genes are TRBV10-3 and TRBJ1-2; 9 bases are shared with TRBD1. Looked up from germline, CDR1 is ENHRY and CDR2 is SYGVKD. The CDR3 is 13 amino acids. The junction had 7 bases not matched to a gene; V was cut back by 6 bases and J by 8 bases. Here the CDR3 reads CAIRPGQGNGYTF. For the CDR3, the DNA is TGTGCCATCAGACCGGGACAGGGCAACGGCTACACCTTC.

This chain joins TRBV5-1 and TRBJ2-1; D remains ambiguous. V was trimmed by 0 bases and J by 3 bases, leaving 7 bases between them. Germline CDR1 and CDR2: SGHRS and YFSETQ. This CDR3 contains 14 residues. The CDR3 sequence: CASSLGDVYNEQFF. As DNA, the CDR3 is TGCGCCAGCAGCTTGGGGGATGTCTACAATGAGCAGTTCTTC.

There are a few counts of this clone. As DNA, the CDR3 is TGTGCCAGCAGCTTCAGGGAGTCGCCTTATAATTCACCCCTCCACTTT. This translates into CASSFRESPYNSPLHF. This sequence joins TRBV7-9 and TRBJ1-6, with D perhaps matching TRBD1 (5 bases). Germline V CDR1 and CDR2: SEHNR, FQNEAQ (reference sequence). Trimming cost V 3 bases and J 4 bases, with 13 bases left between them. The CDR3 is 16 amino acids.

This chain joins TRBV18 and TRBJ1-1, with TRBD1 matching 7 bases. The CDR3 loop spans 15 amino acids. CDR1 is KGHSH, CDR2 LQKENI, per germline. V shed 4 bases and J 1 base; nucleotides not matched to a gene: 6. The CDR3 spells CASSRETGQNTEAFF. The CDR3 nucleotides read TGTGCCAGCTCACGAGAGACAGGGCAGAACACTGAAGCTTTCTTT.

In the case of this clone: Additional DNA sequences in this sample encode the identical CDR3. The V gene is TRBV27, the J gene TRBJ2-5; 7 positions match TRBD1. The CDR3 spans 16 residues. From germline, CDR1 is MNHEY and CDR2 SMNVEV (reference sequence). Germline trimming cut 2 bases from V and 0 bases from J; bases unmatched to any gene: 6. The DNA for the CDR3 is TGTGCCAGCAGTTTAATTGGGACAGCAGACCAAGAGACCCAGTACTTC. As protein: CASSLIGTADQETQYF.

The rearrangement joins TRBV28 to TRBJ2-6, with no clear D. Germline V CDR1 and CDR2: MDHEN, SYDVKM. Trimming stripped 3 bases from V and 0 bases from J, with 12 bases between. The CDR3 is 17 amino acids. The CDR3 reads CASSFMGTLSGANVLTF. The CDR3 DNA follows: TGTGCCAGCAGTTTTATGGGTACCCTCTCTGGGGCCAACGTCCTGACTTTC.